One sample yielded the 10 T cell receptor beta chains listed below, sequenced in a study of shared clonotypes between healthy human individuals. Only in-frame clones appear in the TCRdb table, and some are missing; sequencing was by immunoSEQ multiplex PCR. The sample holds some 580,000 clones, approximately 97% seen once. Sequenced sample: naive CD4+ T cells sorted from blood. The sample's subset: CD45RA+ positively selected. These receptors were collected from a woman in her 30s in good health.

This chain uses TRBV9 with TRBJ1-1; possibly TRBD1 for D (5 bases). Looked up from germline, CDR1 is SGDLS and CDR2 is YYNGEE. V lost 0 bases, J lost 2 bases, and 11 bases lay in between. The CDR3 has 15 residues. The CDR3 loop reads CASSVGRDGNTEAFF. CDR3 nucleotides: TGTGCCAGCAGCGTAGGGAGGGACGGTAACACTGAAGCTTTCTTT.

This chain links TRBV2 with TRBJ2-3; perhaps TRBD1 as D (5 bases). Between the trimmed V and J ends, which lost 9 bases and 1 base, there was a span of 8 bases. CDR3 length: 12 amino acids. The germline gives CDR1 SNHLY, CDR2 FYNNEI. In DNA, the CDR3 is TGTGCCAGGAGGACACGCACAGATACGCAGTATTTT. Translated, it gives CARRTRTDTQYF.

As DNA, the CDR3 is TGTGCCAGCGCCAGGACAGGTCGGGCTCAGCCCCAGCATTTT. Translating gives CASARTGRAQPQHF. The chain recombines TRBV2 with TRBJ1-5; TRBD1 aligns across 7 bases. V was pared by 8 bases and J by 6 bases, with 10 bases of the junction left unmatched. The CDR3 runs 14 residues. Germline V CDR1 and CDR2: SNHLY, FYNNEI.

This rearrangement joins TRBV28 to TRBJ2-1; possible D gene TRBD1, 6 bases. The germline V gene has CDR1 MDHEN and CDR2 SYDVKM. Trimming stripped 2 bases from V and 8 bases from J, with 19 bases between. CDR3 size: 16 residues. The CDR3 nucleotides are TGTGCCAGCAGTTTACGGTTGGGGGCAGGTCTCGATGAGCAGTTCTTC. This encodes CASSLRLGAGLDEQFF.

The rearrangement uses TRBV27 and TRBJ1-1; D might be TRBD1 (5 bases). The V end was cut by 4 bases, the J end by 1 base, with 13 bases between. Per germline, CDR1 MNHEY and CDR2 SMNVEV (reference sequence). The CDR3 is 15 residues long. CDR3 nucleotide sequence: TGTGCCAGCAGTTCAGGGTATGAGTGGAACACTGAAGCTTTCTTT. It is translated as CASSSGYEWNTEAFF.

Of note for this clone: This same CDR3 is encoded by further DNA sequences in the sample. The J gene is TRBJ2-5, the V gene TRBV5-1; TRBD1 aligns across 7 bases. This CDR3 region has 13 residues. Germline V gene data show CDR1 as SGHRS and CDR2 as YFSETQ. Germline trimming cut 2 bases from V and 4 bases from J; bases unmatched to any gene: 2. CDR3 region: CASSFSGGETQYF. For the CDR3, the DNA is TGCGCCAGCAGCTTTTCAGGGGGAGAGACCCAGTACTTC.

The J gene is TRBJ1-4, the V gene TRBV28, with TRBD1 identical over 8 bases. This CDR3 contains 15 residues. Germline values: CDR1 MDHEN, CDR2 SYDVKM. J gave up 6 bases and V 4 bases, and 7 bases lay outside the gene matches. The CDR3 here is CASSSDRGGHEKLFF. The CDR3 DNA reads TGTGCCAGCAGTTCCGACAGGGGCGGCCATGAAAAACTGTTTTTT.

The V call is TRBV2, the J call TRBJ2-2, with D possibly matching TRBD2 (7 bases). V lost 5 bases and J lost 4, with 17 bases in between. The CDR3 covers 16 residues. Germline lookup yields CDR1 SNHLY and CDR2 FYNNEI. The CDR3 region is CASSQRGGEGTGELFF. Written as DNA, the CDR3 is TGTGCCAGCAGTCAAAGGGGGGGTGAGGGCACCGGGGAGCTGTTTTTT. The full variable domain, completed using reference TRBV2 and TRBJ2-2, is EPEVTQTPSHQVTQMGQEVILRCVPISNHLYFYWYRQILGQKVEFLVSFYNNEISEKSEIFDDQFSVERPDGSNFTLKIRSTKLEDSAMYFCASSQRGGEGTGELFFGEGSRLTVL.

Concerning this clone itself: Additional DNA sequences in this sample encode the identical CDR3. The chain links TRBV7-2 to TRBJ1-5, with D perhaps matching TRBD1 (5 bases). The ends were cut back, 2 bases at V and 5 bases at J, with 7 bases in the middle. The CDR3 is 13 amino acids. From germline, CDR1 is SGHTA and CDR2 FQGNSA. CDR3 region: CASSLQGDQPQHF. The CDR3 nucleotides are TGTGCCAGCAGCTTACAAGGGGATCAGCCCCAGCATTTT.

The chain combines TRBV10-3 with TRBJ1-2, with D perhaps TRBD1 (6 bases). V shed 4 bases and J shed 2 bases, with 11 bases lying between them. Germline CDR1 is ENHRY and CDR2 is SYGVKD. The CDR3 consists of 14 residues. The DNA for the CDR3 is TGTGCCATCAGTGGGAGGACAGCCAACTATGGCTACACCTTC. It codes for CAISGRTANYGYTF.